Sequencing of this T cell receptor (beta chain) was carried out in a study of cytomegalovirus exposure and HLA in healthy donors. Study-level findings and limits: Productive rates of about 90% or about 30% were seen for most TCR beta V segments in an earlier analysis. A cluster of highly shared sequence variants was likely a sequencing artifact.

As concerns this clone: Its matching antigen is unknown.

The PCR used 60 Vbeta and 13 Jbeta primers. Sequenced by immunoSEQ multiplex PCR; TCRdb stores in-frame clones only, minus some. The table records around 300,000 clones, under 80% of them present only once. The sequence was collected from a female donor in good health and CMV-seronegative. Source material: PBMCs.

CDR3 DNA: TGTGCCAGCAGTTTCAGGGTAGGGGTCGTCTACAATGAGCAGTTCTTC. This gives the protein CASSFRVGVVYNEQFF. The chain employs TRBV27 and TRBJ2-1, with D perhaps matching TRBD1 (5 bases). The V and J ends lost 3 bases and 3 bases respectively, with 15 bases between them. Germline CDR1 reads MNHEY; CDR2 reads SMNVEV (reference sequence). The CDR3 extends over 16 amino acids.